This entry lists 22 T cell receptor beta chains sequenced from one sample in a study of metastatic and nonmetastatic thyroid tumors. Prior to thyroid surgery, none of the patients had received any treatment. TCRdb reanalyzed the PCR reads with MiXCR. The sample lists tens of thousands of clones, 13% occurring once. Sample: blood. These TCRs come from a female donor with papillary thyroid cancer or a benign thyroid nodule (not recorded which). Some clones in this sample may be carry-over from other donors' samples.

This clone was observed at least ten times. The CDR3 region has the DNA TGTGCCAGCACACGGGACCCTAAAGGGCAGTTCTTC. Amino acid sequence: CASTRDPKGQFF. This chain uses TRBV6-1 with TRBJ2-1; perhaps D is TRBD1 or TRBD2 (5 bases each). There are 12 residues in the CDR3. V was shortened by 7 bases and J by 12 bases, with 16 bases between the two germline ends. CDR1 and CDR2 (germline): MNHNS, SASEGT.

This clone was counted ten times or more. The chain recombines TRBV10-2 with TRBJ2-5; either TRBD1 or TRBD2 may fit D (5 bases each). The length of the CDR3 is 14 residues. Germline CDR1 reads WSHSY; CDR2 reads SAAADI. V was clipped by 3 bases and J by 0 bases, with 8 bases between them. CDR3 bases: TGCGCCAGCAGTGACGGGACCGACCAAGAGACCCAGTACTTC. Translated: CASSDGTDQETQYF.

V gene TRBV7-4 combines with J gene TRBJ1-1, with D possibly being TRBD1 (5 bases). The CDR3 is 15 amino acids. Germline V lookup: CDR1 SGHVT, CDR2 SQSDAQ. Trimming removed 6 bases from V and 5 bases from J, with 19 bases in between. CDR3 bases: TGTGCCAGCAGTAGAACAGAGGGGTTTGGAACTGAAGCTTTCTTT. It translates to CASSRTEGFGTEAFF.

This clone was found many times. The rearrangement joins TRBV5-1 to TRBJ2-1, with D possibly matching TRBD2 (5 bases). The germline CDR1 and CDR2 sequences are SGHRS and YFSETQ. This CDR3 comprises 14 residues. Trimming stripped 0 bases from V and 9 bases from J, with 13 bases between. CDR3: CASSLAEGSREQFF. As DNA, the CDR3 is TGCGCCAGCAGCTTGGCCGAAGGGAGCCGTGAGCAGTTCTTC.

This clone was counted ten times or more. J is TRBJ2-7 and V is TRBV5-1, with D possibly being TRBD1 or TRBD2 (5 bases each). The V gene lost 4 bases and the J gene lost 2 bases, with 13 bases spanning the gap. CDR1 and CDR2 from the germline V gene are SGHRS and YFSETQ. The CDR3 length is 14 residues. The CDR3, as DNA: TGCGCCAGCAGCGACCTCGGGGACCCCTACGAGCAGTACTTC. Residues: CASSDLGDPYEQYF.

At least ten counts were recorded for this clone. The chain carries TRBV20-1 and TRBJ2-1, with 10 bases matching TRBD1. This CDR3 has 14 amino acids. Germline V gene lookup returns CDR1 DFQATT and CDR2 SNEGSKA (reference sequence). The trim removed 0 bases at V and 8 bases at J, leaving 4 bases unmatched. The CDR3 nucleotides read TGCAGTGCTAGAGACGGACAGGGGGGGGATGAGCAGTTCTTC. Translated, it gives CSARDGQGGDEQFF.

At least ten counts were recorded for this clone. The chain is built from TRBV14 and TRBJ2-1; 8 nucleotides match TRBD2. The germline V gene encodes CDR1 SGHDN and CDR2 FVKESK. V lost 3 bases to trimming and J lost 7 bases; unmatched junction nucleotides: 5. This CDR3 is 14 amino acids long. CDR3 sequence reads: CASSHGERGNEQFF. DNA for the CDR3: TGTGCCAGCAGCCACGGGGAGCGGGGGAATGAGCAGTTCTTC.

This clone has ten or more counts. The V gene is TRBV2, the J gene TRBJ2-7; 11 positions agree with TRBD2. V trimming: 9 bases; J trimming: 5 bases; junction bases outside the gene matches: 9. CDR3 length equals 14 residues. Looked up from germline, CDR1 is SNHLY and CDR2 is FYNNEI. CDR3 in DNA: TGTGCCAGAAGGCGGGTTAGCGGGAGGGACGAGCAGTACTTC. It translates to CARRRVSGRDEQYF.

Regarding this clone: The junction shows a germline mismatch at one end, possibly a read error. This chain connects TRBV19 to TRBJ2-3; weak D call: TRBD2 (7 bases). The length of the CDR3 is 13 residues. Germline CDR1 is LNHDA and CDR2 is SQIVND (reference sequence). The CDR3 loop reads CASSMGGTNTQCF. As DNA, the CDR3 is TGTGCCAGTAGTATGGGGGGGACAAATACGCAGTGTTTT. Using reference TRBV19 and TRBJ2-3 for the parts outside the CDR3, the full variable domain is DGGITQSPKYLFRKEGQNVTLSCEQNLNHDAMYWYRQDPGQGLRLIYYSQIVNDFQKGDIAEGYSVSREKKESFPLTVTSAQKNPTAFYLCASSMGGTNTQCFGPGTRLTVL.

The rearrangement links TRBV6-1 to TRBJ2-3, with 8 nucleotides matching TRBD2. The germline gives CDR1 MNHNS, CDR2 SASEGT. This CDR3 has 15 amino acids. J was trimmed by 5 bases and V by 2 bases; bases with no gene match: 6. In DNA, the CDR3 is TGTGCCAGCAGTGAAACGTGGCTAGCGGGAGATACGCAGTATTTT. It encodes CASSETWLAGDTQYF.

This clone was seen at least ten times. The rearrangement joins TRBV6-6 to TRBJ2-1; tentative D call: TRBD2 (5 bases). Trimming stripped 3 bases from V and 7 bases from J, with 7 bases between. Germline assignment: CDR1 MNHNY and CDR2 SVGAGI (reference sequence). The CDR3 is 12 amino acids. The CDR3, as DNA: TGTGCCAGCAGTTATGAGGGAAATGAGCAGTTCTTC. This translates into CASSYEGNEQFF.

At least ten counts were recorded for this clone. The V gene is TRBV9, the J gene TRBJ2-1, with D perhaps TRBD2 (7 bases). CDR3 length: 14 amino acids. The V gene lost 0 bases and the J gene lost 7 bases, with 11 bases spanning the gap. Germline V gene sequence: CDR1 SGDLS, CDR2 YYNGEE. The CDR3 is CASSVDGGANEQFF. In nucleotides, the CDR3 is TGTGCCAGCAGCGTAGATGGGGGGGCGAATGAGCAGTTCTTC.

This clone occurred many times. The V and J genes are TRBV29-1 and TRBJ2-1; tentatively, D is TRBD2 (6 bases). CDR1 is SQVTM and CDR2 is ANQGSEA in the germline V gene. V was clipped by 7 bases and J by 3 bases, with 13 bases between them. The CDR3 length is 13 residues. Here the CDR3 DNA reads TGCAGCGCCGCGCGCGGGAACTACAATGAGCAGTTCTTC. Its translation: CSAARGNYNEQFF.

This clone was seen ten or more times. The V call is TRBV4-1, the J call TRBJ1-2, with a tentative D call TRBD1 (5 bases). CDR1 is MGHRA, CDR2 YSYEKL, per germline. Trimming took off 2 bases at V and 1 base at J, with 17 bases between the two ends. This CDR3 has 17 residues. CDR3 region: CASSQSPGTDINYGYTF. The CDR3 DNA reads TGCGCCAGCAGCCAATCCCCCGGGACCGATATTAACTATGGCTACACCTTC.

This clone was seen repeatedly, ten times or more. The chain carries TRBV4-1 and TRBJ2-1; D tentatively reads TRBD1 or TRBD2 (6 bases each). This CDR3 contains 16 residues. CDR1 and CDR2 (germline): MGHRA, YSYEKL. The V and J ends lost 1 base and 5 bases respectively, with 15 bases between them. As DNA, the CDR3 is TGCGCCAGCAGCCAAGTATTCGGGGGACAACACAATGAGCAGTTCTTC. Protein: CASSQVFGGQHNEQFF.

There are many counts of this clone. The chain links TRBV18 to TRBJ1-2; D remains unclear. Deletions cut 6 bases from V and 7 bases from J, with 15 bases between. Per the germline V gene, CDR1 is KGHSH and CDR2 is LQKENI. The CDR3 is made up of 13 amino acids. The CDR3 DNA follows: TGTGCCAGCTCCCCAAACACGCAAACTGGCTACACCTTC. Its protein is CASSPNTQTGYTF.

This clone showed up many times. The chain uses TRBV24-1 and TRBJ2-5, with 7 bases fitting TRBD1. The CDR3 contains 12 residues. Germline V CDR1 and CDR2: KGHDR, SFDVKD. Germline trimming cut 6 bases from V and 3 bases from J; bases unmatched to any gene: 0. CDR3 sequence: CATSTGEETQYF. CDR3 DNA sequence: TGTGCCACCAGTACAGGGGAAGAGACCCAGTACTTC.

Many counts were recorded for this clone. The V call is TRBV19, the J call TRBJ2-1; D remains ambiguous. The CDR3 extends over 15 amino acids. V shed 9 bases and J shed 0 bases, with 15 bases lying between them. Germline lookup yields CDR1 LNHDA and CDR2 SQIVND (reference sequence). The CDR3 DNA is TGTGCCAGCCTCCCTTCTATGAGCTCCTACAATGAGCAGTTCTTC. This translates into CASLPSMSSYNEQFF.

This clone was seen ten or more times. The V and J genes are TRBV15 and TRBJ1-1, with 7 bases matching TRBD1. The V and J ends lost 0 bases and 2 bases, in that order; junction bases with no gene match: 6. The CDR3 sequence is 16 residues long. Germline V lookup: CDR1 LNHNV, CDR2 YYDKDF (reference sequence). The DNA of the CDR3 is TGTGCCACCAGCAGAGATGTGGGACAGTTTAACACTGAAGCTTTCTTT. It codes for CATSRDVGQFNTEAFF.

By its share, this clone is medium-sized (0.01 to 0.1%). The genes are TRBV2 and TRBJ2-7; TRBD1 is a possible D gene (6 bases). The CDR3 consists of 15 residues. Deletions cut 7 bases from V and 1 base from J, with 17 bases between. Germline V gene lookup returns CDR1 SNHLY and CDR2 FYNNEI. CDR3 nucleotide sequence: TGTGCCAGCAACCGGGTCAAGGGGGTTTCCTACGAGCAGTACTTC. This codes for CASNRVKGVSYEQYF.

There are many counts of this clone. The J gene is TRBJ2-1, the V gene TRBV19, with TRBD2 as a possible D gene (5 bases). Per germline, CDR1 LNHDA and CDR2 SQIVND (reference sequence). The V and J ends lost 5 bases and 0 bases respectively, with 14 bases between them. CDR3 length: 16 residues. The CDR3 is CASSLEERPSYNEQFF. DNA of the CDR3: TGTGCCAGTAGTCTGGAGGAGCGGCCCTCCTACAATGAGCAGTTCTTC. The full variable domain, its missing parts supplied by reference TRBV19 and TRBJ2-1, is DGGITQSPKYLFRKEGQNVTLSCEQNLNHDAMYWYRQDPGQGLRLIYYSQIVNDFQKGDIAEGYSVSREKKESFPLTVTSAQKNPTAFYLCASSLEERPSYNEQFFGPGTRLTVL.

This clone appeared many times. The chain links TRBV27 to TRBJ1-2, with 7 bases matching TRBD1. The V segment lost 7 bases and the J segment 1 base; nucleotides outside the gene matches: 6. Germline V gene sequence: CDR1 MNHEY, CDR2 SMNVEV (reference sequence). The CDR3 runs to 14 residues. CDR3 in DNA: TGTGCCAGCACCCCGACAGGGTATAACTATGGCTACACCTTC. Its protein is CASTPTGYNYGYTF.